This entry concerns a single TCR beta chain. No antigen is known for it. This entry belongs to a study of pediatric ulcerative colitis. Study summary: Ulcerative colitis patients had pancolitis or left-sided colitis, with confirming histology.

Up to 500,000 reads were sequenced per sample. Produced via immunoSEQ multiplex PCR; TCRdb's table is partial and in-frame only. This sample yields tens of thousands of clones, of which about 65% are seen a single time; about a sixth belongs to the top ten. The rectum was sampled with one to two pinch biopsies at colonoscopy. Trimming removed 1 base at V and 6 bases at J, with 22 bases between. Germline V lookup: CDR1 SGHAT, CDR2 FQNNGV. This CDR3 contains 18 residues. Points from the study as a whole: Repertoires came from total lymphocyte DNA, not specific subsets. Compared with controls, ulcerative colitis showed greater blood-rectum clone sharing.

The gene calls are TRBV11-2 and TRBJ1-5, with a tentative D call TRBD1 (6 bases). This TCR came from a boy aged 5-17 years with severe ulcerative colitis. Sequenced: gut tissue. CDR3: CASSLVPSAAGAGQPQHF. The CDR3 bases are TGTGCCAGCAGCTTAGTGCCTTCCGCGGCAGGGGCGGGTCAGCCCCAGCATTTT.